What follows are 8 T cell receptor beta chains derived from one specimen sequenced in a study of T-cell reconstitution after alpha-beta-depleted transplantation in children. It was with unique molecular identifiers that the TCRbeta library was prepared. Each CDR3 protein gets one entry after TCRdb re-called the PCR reads with MiXCR. The data hold roughly 150,000 distinct CDR3 sequences, with 11% observed a single time. The material was PBMCs, obtained before TCRalphabeta/CD19-depleted stem cell transplant. These receptor sequences come from a boy aged 2 to 10 with acute myeloid leukemia, due to receive a stem cell transplant.

The J gene is TRBJ2-5, the V gene TRBV20-1; TRBD2 agrees at 11 bases. CDR3 size: 14 residues. With 3 bases clipped from V and 3 bases from J, the junction kept 3 bases outside the gene matches. The V gene's germline CDR1 is DFQATT and CDR2 SNEGSKA (reference sequence). This CDR3 is CSASLAGGEETQYF. Written as DNA, the CDR3 is TGCAGTGCTAGTTTAGCGGGGGGGGAAGAGACCCAGTACTTC.

This clonotype was seen at least ten times. The chain couples TRBV12-3 or TRBV12-4 to TRBJ2-1, with no clear D. The length of the CDR3 is 11 residues. V was clipped by 3 bases and J by 9 bases, with 6 bases between them. The CDR3 DNA reads TGTGCCAGCAGTTTTGCCAGTGAGCAGTTCTTC. This translates into CASSFASEQFF.

This clonotype was counted between two and nine times. V gene TRBV20-1 combines with J gene TRBJ2-4, with 9 bases fitting TRBD2. The germline V gene has CDR1 DFQATT and CDR2 SNEGSKA (reference sequence). This CDR3 has 15 residues. J was trimmed by 1 base and V by 6 bases; bases with no gene match: 7. The CDR3 DNA reads TGCAGTGCCCCAGCCGGGACTAGCGCCAAAAACATTCAGTACTTC. Its translation is CSAPAGTSAKNIQYF.

This chain links TRBV29-1 with TRBJ2-7, with 10 bases lining up with TRBD1. Germline V lookup: CDR1 SQVTM, CDR2 ANQGSEA. The CDR3 length is 14 residues. The V segment lost 0 bases and the J segment 4 bases; nucleotides outside the gene matches: 3. For the CDR3, the DNA is TGCAGCGTTGAAGAGGACAGGGGGTCTTACGAGCAGTACTTC. It codes for CSVEEDRGSYEQYF.

This clonotype was detected ten times or more. The gene calls are TRBV27 and TRBJ2-2; TRBD2 matches 9 bases. V trimming: 7 bases; J trimming: 4 bases; junction bases outside the gene matches: 10. The germline V gene has CDR1 MNHEY and CDR2 SMNVEV (reference sequence). The CDR3 extends over 16 amino acids. DNA of the CDR3: TGTGCCAGCACCCCGGCGGGGGGGCCGGGCACCGGGGAGCTGTTTTTT. It translates to CASTPAGGPGTGELFF.

This clonotype was observed at least ten times. The chain couples TRBV4-1 to TRBJ2-7; the match to TRBD2 covers 12 bases. The CDR3 extends over 15 amino acids. V was clipped by 6 bases and J by 2 bases; unmatched bases: 5. Germline-derived CDR1 and CDR2 are MGHRA and YSYEKL. The CDR3 sequence: CASRLTSGGTYEQYF. The CDR3 DNA reads TGCGCCAGCAGGCTAACTAGCGGGGGGACCTACGAGCAGTACTTC.

This clonotype was seen ten or more times. CDR3 bases: TGTGCCAGCAGTTCTGGGACAGGGTGGTTCTTC. Protein: CASSSGTGWFF. The chain employs TRBV28 and TRBJ2-1; 9 positions match TRBD1. The J segment lost 15 bases and the V segment lost 4 bases, leaving 4 bases of the junction unmatched. The CDR3 runs to 11 residues. Germline loops: CDR1 MDHEN, CDR2 SYDVKM. Complete variable domain (other parts from reference TRBV28 and TRBJ2-1): DVKVTQSSRYLVKRTGEKVFLECVQDMDHENMFWYRQDPGLGLRLIYFSYDVKMKEKGDIPEGYSVSREKKERFSLILESASTNQTSMYLCASSSGTGWFFGPGTRLTVL.

The sample holds many counts of this clonotype. The chain recombines TRBV20-1 with TRBJ1-1; no clear D. CDR1 and CDR2 (germline): DFQATT, SNEGSKA (reference sequence). V was shortened by 1 base and J by 2 bases, with 5 bases between the two germline ends. The CDR3 runs 12 residues. DNA of the CDR3: TGCAGTGCTAGAGTGGTCAACACTGAAGCTTTCTTT. It yields the protein CSARVVNTEAFF.